The 18 T cell receptor beta chains in this list originate from one sample, sequenced in a study of CDR3 diversity in severe acne. TCRdb reprocessed the PCR reads via MiXCR and lists one record per CDR3 protein. The table includes roughly 93,000 distinct CDR3 sequences, roughly 49% detected once. The sequencing input was blood. The receptors originated from a male donor with severe acne vulgaris.

The chain joins TRBV19 to TRBJ2-7; D ambiguous. Germline V gene data show CDR1 as LNHDA and CDR2 as SQIVND (reference sequence). The CDR3 has 15 residues. Trimming cost V 4 bases and J 0 bases, with 13 bases left between them. CDR3 coding DNA: TGTGCCAGTAGTACTACCCTTCGCAGCTCCTACGAGCAGTACTTC. Its translation: CASSTTLRSSYEQYF.

This clonotype was seen only a few times. The rearrangement joins TRBV28 to TRBJ1-2; unclear D gene. Per the germline V gene, CDR1 is MDHEN and CDR2 is SYDVKM. The CDR3 spans 14 residues. Trimming took 4 bases from V and 2 from J, leaving 11 bases between them. Written as DNA, the CDR3 is TGTGCCAGCAGTTCATCTTCGGGAAACTATGGCTACACCTTC. It codes for CASSSSSGNYGYTF.

This clonotype was detected a few times. This CDR3 reads CASSEDGGSYNEQFF. In DNA, the CDR3 is TGTGCCAGCAGTGAAGATGGGGGTTCCTACAATGAGCAGTTCTTC. The chain recombines TRBV6-4 with TRBJ2-1, with D possibly called TRBD1 or TRBD2 (5 bases each). The V gene's germline CDR1 is MRHNA and CDR2 SNTAGT. The CDR3 length is 15 residues. V dropped 3 bases and J dropped 1 base, with 10 bases sitting between them.

V and J are TRBV20-1 and TRBJ2-2, with 7 bases that match TRBD1. Germline V gene data show CDR1 as DFQATT and CDR2 as SNEGSKA (reference sequence). Unmatched junction bases numbered 6, after V lost 3 bases and J lost 2 bases. CDR3 length: 15 amino acids. The chain's CDR3 is CSARRDSINTGELFF. Here the CDR3 DNA reads TGCAGTGCTAGGAGGGACAGCATAAACACCGGGGAGCTGTTTTTT.

With regard to this clonotype: Just one base apart from a much larger clone, this may be a read error. The chain joins TRBV6-6 to TRBJ2-7, with TRBD1 as a possible D gene (6 bases). Trimming stripped 6 bases from V and 5 bases from J, with 17 bases between. This CDR3 comprises 14 residues. Germline CDR1 reads MNHNY; CDR2 reads SVGAGI (reference sequence). CDR3 in DNA: TGTGCCAGCAGCCTATCCCGGACAGACCACGAGCAGTACTTC. Translation: CASSLSRTDHEQYF.

The gene calls are TRBV20-1 and TRBJ1-2; TRBD1 agrees at 9 bases. The CDR3 extends over 13 amino acids. The ends lost 2 bases at V and 9 bases at J; junction bases unmatched: 7. Germline V gives CDR1 DFQATT, CDR2 SNEGSKA (reference sequence). The CDR3 DNA reads as TGCAGTGCTAGACTAGGACAGGGGTCTAGCTACACCTTC. Translated: CSARLGQGSSYTF.

This clonotype was observed a handful of times. This chain uses TRBV4-2 with TRBJ1-1, with D possibly matching TRBD1 (6 bases). V was shortened by 4 bases and J by 1 base, with 10 bases between the two germline ends. The CDR3 sequence is 14 residues long. Germline loops: CDR1 LGHNA, CDR2 YNFKEQ. CDR3 sequence: CASSRWTENTEAFF. The CDR3, as DNA: TGTGCCAGCAGCCGTTGGACAGAGAACACTGAAGCTTTCTTT.

The V and J genes are TRBV20-1 and TRBJ2-5, with D hard to call. There are 13 residues in the CDR3. V lost 0 bases and J lost 4, with 9 bases in between. The germline CDR1 and CDR2 sequences are DFQATT and SNEGSKA (reference sequence). The CDR3 reads CSAREGMGETQYF. CDR3 nucleotide sequence: TGCAGTGCTAGAGAAGGGATGGGAGAGACCCAGTACTTC.

The V gene is TRBV29-1, the J gene TRBJ2-3; 9 nucleotides line up with TRBD2. This CDR3 has 15 residues. V lost 6 bases, J lost 4 bases, and 11 bases stayed unmatched. Germline V gene lookup returns CDR1 SQVTM and CDR2 ANQGSEA. CDR3 amino acids: CSVDSGSGGADTQYF. DNA of the CDR3: TGCAGCGTCGATAGCGGGAGCGGGGGCGCAGATACGCAGTATTTT.

This clonotype qualifies as medium-sized. V is TRBV20-1 and J is TRBJ2-7; no reliable D call. Germline V CDR1 and CDR2: DFQATT, SNEGSKA (reference sequence). V lost 0 bases and J lost 0, with 9 bases in between. CDR3 length: 14 residues. The CDR3 DNA reads as TGCAGTGCTAGAGATTTCGAACGCTCCTACGAGCAGTACTTC. This gives the protein CSARDFERSYEQYF.

As to this clonotype: At one end, the junction sequence differs from germline, possibly due to a read error. V is TRBV6-5 and J is TRBJ1-2; 9 positions match TRBD1. The CDR3 is 15 amino acids. Germline CDR1 MNHEY, CDR2 SVGAGI. The CDR3 bases are TGTGCCAGCAGTGTCCCGGGACAGGGAAACTATGGCTACCCCTTC. Protein: CASSVPGQGNYGYPF.

The V call is TRBV20-1, the J call TRBJ2-1, with 8 bases lining up with TRBD2. The CDR3 spans 15 residues. V lost 1 base, J lost 10 bases, and 12 bases stayed unmatched. Germline V gives CDR1 DFQATT, CDR2 SNEGSKA (reference sequence). In DNA, the CDR3 is TGCAGTGCTAGAGGGGTTAGCGGGGACTTCCAGGAGCAGTTCTTC. Translating it yields CSARGVSGDFQEQFF.

This clonotype was counted ten times or more. The V call is TRBV20-1, the J call TRBJ1-5; TRBD1 matches 7 bases. Germline CDR1 DFQATT, CDR2 SNEGSKA (reference sequence). Germline trimming cut 3 bases from V and 6 bases from J; bases unmatched to any gene: 11. CDR3 size: 15 residues. The CDR3 DNA reads as TGCAGTGCTAGCAGGGGGGACGTTTTGAGTCAGCCCCAGCATTTT. Its translation is CSASRGDVLSQPQHF.

To note about this clonotype: A much larger clonotype is one base distant, so this may be a read error. This rearrangement joins TRBV19 to TRBJ2-2; D gene unclear. Trimming removed 9 bases from V and 3 bases from J, with 11 bases in between. The CDR3 has 13 amino acids. Germline V CDR1 and CDR2: LNHDA, SQIVND (reference sequence). In DNA, the CDR3 is TGTGCCAGAAGAAAGACTTACACCGGGGAGCTGTTTTTT. Translation: CARRKTYTGELFF.

This clonotype appeared a single time. The rearrangement links TRBV20-1 to TRBJ2-2; weak D call: TRBD2 (5 bases). Trimming shortened V by 0 bases and J by 6 bases, and 17 bases separated the two germline ends. CDR1 and CDR2 from the germline V gene are DFQATT and SNEGSKA (reference sequence). The length of the CDR3 is 16 residues. The CDR3 loop is CSARDARTSGSGELFF. CDR3 bases: TGCAGTGCTAGAGATGCTAGGACCTCGGGGTCCGGGGAGCTGTTTTTT.

J is TRBJ1-1 and V is TRBV10-3; D perhaps matches TRBD1 (5 bases). The CDR3 loop spans 15 amino acids. In germline, CDR1 is ENHRY, CDR2 SYGVKD. V lost 2 bases and J lost 0, with 10 bases in between. The CDR3 sequence is CAISEAGRMNTEAFF. CDR3 nucleotide sequence: TGTGCCATCAGTGAGGCAGGGCGGATGAACACTGAAGCTTTCTTT.

Worth noting for this clonotype: A single base separates this from a much larger clone, so it may be a read error. J is TRBJ2-7 and V is TRBV5-1; possibly TRBD1 for D (5 bases). V lost 4 bases, J lost 3 bases, and 20 bases lay in between. The CDR3 totals 16 residues. CDR1 SGHRS and CDR2 YFSETQ come from the germline V gene. CDR3 residues: CASSKSADTGLYEQYF. For the CDR3, the DNA is TGCGCCAGCAGCAAATCCGCCGACACAGGTCTCTACGAGCAGTACTTC.

This clonotype was recorded at least ten times. V usage is TRBV18 and J usage is TRBJ2-7; unclear D gene. Between the trimmed V and J ends, which lost 6 bases and 1 base, there was a span of 10 bases. In germline, CDR1 is KGHSH, CDR2 LQKENI. The CDR3 consists of 13 residues. Written as DNA, the CDR3 is TGTGCCAGCTCGCTGACGCGATCCTACGAGCAGTACTTC. Translated: CASSLTRSYEQYF.